This record looks at one T cell receptor (beta chain) sequence and its context. This clone occurred many times. The antigen it recognizes is unknown. No much larger clone is present one base from it, and per-base qualities are unavailable. These data belong to a study of beta chain features in type 1 diabetes (dated by TCRdb to between 2018 and 2020). About the study as a whole: Patients and healthy donors did not differ in mean age, gender distribution, total cell number or subset yield. A total of 107,917,701 sorted cells were examined across all samples, and RNA yield correlated strongly with the number of cells per subset. In the study, TCRB repertoires of sorted circulating CD4+ T cell subsets from recently diagnosed type 1 diabetes patients were compared with those of matched healthy donors. Regulatory and stem cell-like memory subsets were isolated from only 8 patients and roughly 8 healthy donors, whereas naive and central memory subsets came from all 30 or so donors.

Findings and caveats that apply to the study as a whole: Only small numbers of individuals were included in the HLA sub-analyses, which left unresolved whether HLA type had any influence on TCRB rearrangement. Patients with type 1 diabetes made fewer insertions and deleted more nucleotides at VDJ recombination sites, implying thymic rearrangement abnormalities. PCR might favor shorter templates, but patient and control samples were amplified and corrected together, so any skew would affect both groups equally. Type 1 diabetes patients showed a moderate but significant shortening of TCRB CDR3 length in all four CD4+ subsets. Because cDNA rather than genomic DNA was sequenced, highly expressing activated cells could have been over-represented, although no difference in activation and CD3 levels was found between groups. Naive, central memory and regulatory TCRB repertoires appeared to be more similar among patients than among healthy donors.

In the germline V gene, CDR1 corresponds to SGHRS and CDR2 to YFSETQ. Trimming leaves V shorter by 4 bases and J shorter by 5 bases, with the junction holding 17 bases beyond the gene matches. CDR3 length: 17 amino acids, cysteine to phenylalanine. The retained sequence is limited to the CDR3, 51 bases, with the frame set at the first base. From each donor, a single peripheral blood sample of approximately 120 mL on average was drawn into heparinised tubes. A BD FACSAria II and a panel including CD45RO, CCR7, CD25, CD127, CD95 and CD27 were used to sort naive, central memory, regulatory and stem cell-like memory CD4+ T cells. Every sorted population had a purity above 95%. PBMCs were isolated right away by Lymphoprep density gradient centrifugation and were stained directly, without culture. So that batch effects would be minimized, each experiment stained and sorted samples in pairs, pairing one healthy donor with one patient.

The High Capacity cDNA Reverse Transcription Kit was used to reverse transcribe all of the isolated RNA, meaning that expressed TCRB transcripts were what got sequenced. Naive, central memory and regulatory T cell samples underwent deep immunoSEQ sequencing, averaging roughly 3.5 million total reads per sample. Sorted cells were lysed in RLT buffer, and RNA was extracted using DNase-treated RNeasy Micro or Mini kits according to cell number. Each cell subset was processed separately to prevent cross-contamination, with patient and healthy donor samples processed together. TCRB sequences were amplified from cDNA with the immunoSEQ multiplex PCR, producing 87-bp fragments spanning the CDR3 region. Sequencing of the amplicons was done on the Illumina HiSeq platform. As for the original processing: PCR bias was computationally corrected using synthetic template baselines, reads within Hamming distance 2 were collapsed, and singletons that could not be merged were discarded. Reads were aligned to IMGT to assign V, D and J genes, CDR3 length, and insertions or deletions at six rearrangement sites. Clonotype counts were normalized to sorted cell number within each subset before computing true diversity and Gini coefficients with the tcR R package. The overlap coefficient, calculated on TCRB nucleotide sequences, was used to measure repertoire sharing. What TCRdb holds here is the immuneACCESS table cut down to in-frame rearrangements. Part of the clones is not present; checked against another copy, under half of the missing clones reflect an unresolved V gene, and the others are unexplained. V and J calls and clone size are given by that table; D and trimming were obtained from the DNA. This sample comprises hundreds of thousands of clones, approximately 8% of them detected only once. The ten largest clones take up less than 0.45% of the sample.

The sequence links TRBV5-1 to TRBJ2-5, with 7 bases matching TRBD2. Specimen: central memory CD4+ T cells from blood. The clonotype comes from a woman under 30 in good health. The CDR3 corresponds to CASSLRMSSGQMETQYF. The bases are TGCGCCAGCAGCCTCAGAATGTCTAGCGGCCAAATGGAGACCCAGTACTTC.